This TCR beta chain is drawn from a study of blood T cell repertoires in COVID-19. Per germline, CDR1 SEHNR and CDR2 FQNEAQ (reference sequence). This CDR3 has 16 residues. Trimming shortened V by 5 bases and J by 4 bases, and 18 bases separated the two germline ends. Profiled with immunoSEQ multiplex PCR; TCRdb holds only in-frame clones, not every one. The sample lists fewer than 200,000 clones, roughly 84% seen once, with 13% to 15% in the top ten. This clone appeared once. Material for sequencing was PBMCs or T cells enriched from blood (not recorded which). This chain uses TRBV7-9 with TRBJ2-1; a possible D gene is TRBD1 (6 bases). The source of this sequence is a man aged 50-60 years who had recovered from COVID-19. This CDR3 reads CASSPNPGDRYNEQFF. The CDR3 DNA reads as TGTGCCAGCAGCCCTAACCCAGGGGACCGTTACAATGAGCAGTTCTTC.